This passage covers 16 T cell receptor beta chains from one sample sequenced in a study of prognosis after radiotherapy for stage I lung cancer. Genomic DNA was subjected to two-round multiplex PCR for amplification of TCR beta CDR3. Amplification in first-round PCR relied on primers specific to each TRBV and TRBJ gene. TCRdb re-called the multiplex PCR reads with MiXCR, one entry per CDR3 protein. Of roughly 14,000 distinct CDR3 sequences in the sample, 25% to 30% were seen once. This specimen consisted of PBMCs, obtained before or after stereotactic body radiation therapy (not recorded which). These receptors originate from a donor of 50 years or more with non-small cell lung cancer.

This clonotype came up many times. The chain recombines TRBV7-9 with TRBJ1-1; D gene ambiguous. The CDR3 sequence is 15 residues long. V lost 5 bases to trimming and J lost 6 bases, with 19 bases between them. CDR1 is SEHNR, CDR2 FQNEAQ, per germline (reference sequence). CDR3 region: CASSLAVGKWSEAFF. As DNA, the CDR3 is TGTGCCAGCAGCCTGGCTGTCGGCAAGTGGTCTGAAGCTTTCTTT.

Turning to this clonotype: A much bigger clone sits one base away, suggesting this may be a read error. This is likely a read error, given that the CDR3 carries no conserved phenylalanine or tryptophan at its end. The rearrangement joins TRBV5-1 to TRBJ2-5; 7 bases agree with TRBD2. The germline gives CDR1 SGHRS, CDR2 YFSETQ. The trim removed 0 bases at V and 2 bases at J, leaving 4 bases unmatched. The CDR3 length is 15 residues. CDR3 residues: CASSLALAEQETQYY. For the CDR3, the DNA is TGCGCCAGCAGCTTGGCCCTAGCGGAACAAGAGACCCAGTACTAC.

This clonotype was detected only a few times. The chain has TRBV14 and TRBJ2-4; possible D gene TRBD1, 6 bases. This CDR3 contains 15 residues. V was cut by 1 base and J by 6 bases, with 13 bases left in between. CDR1 is SGHDN and CDR2 is FVKESK in the germline V gene. The CDR3 region has the DNA TGTGCCAGCAGCCAAGCTGCAGGGGTGATAAACATTCAGTACTTC. The encoded protein is CASSQAAGVINIQYF. Full variable domain (rest looked up from reference TRBV14 and TRBJ2-4): EAGVTQFPSHSVIEKGQTVTLRCDPISGHDNLYWYRRVMGKEIKFLLHFVKESKQDESGMPNNRFLAERTGGTYSTLKVQPAELEDSGVYFCASSQAAGVINIQYFGAGTRLSVL.

This clonotype is termed medium-sized. J is TRBJ2-3 and V is TRBV9; TRBD2 aligns across 9 bases. The CDR3 has 16 residues. J lost 2 bases, V lost 1 base, and 5 bases had no gene match. The germline gives CDR1 SGDLS, CDR2 YYNGEE. The CDR3 nucleotides are TGTGCCAGCAGCGTAAGCCTAGCGGGGACCACAGATACGCAGTATTTT. This sequence encodes CASSVSLAGTTDTQYF.

This clonotype appeared many times. The rearrangement joins TRBV20-1 to TRBJ1-1; D is uncertain. Germline CDR1 reads DFQATT; CDR2 reads SNEGSKA (reference sequence). This CDR3 has 14 residues. The CDR3 DNA reads TGCAGCCCCGACACTACGTTCATGAACACTGAAGCTTTCTTT. Translated: CSPDTTFMNTEAFF.

By sample share, this clonotype is medium-sized. The CDR3 region is CASFSLHFTGSYGYTF. CDR3 coding DNA: TGTGCCAGCTTTTCCCTCCATTTTACAGGGAGCTATGGCTACACCTTC. This chain links TRBV6-4 with TRBJ1-2, with TRBD1 as a possible D gene (6 bases). Looked up from germline, CDR1 is MRHNA and CDR2 is SNTAGT. The CDR3 has 16 residues. V was pared by 8 bases and J by 4 bases, with 23 bases between.

This clonotype appeared many times. The chain recombines TRBV7-2 with TRBJ2-3, with D perhaps matching TRBD2 (6 bases). This CDR3 has 15 amino acids. Trimming pared 6 bases from V and 0 bases from J, leaving 13 bases between. Germline CDR1 is SGHTA and CDR2 is FQGNSA. The CDR3 DNA reads TGTGCCAGCAGTGAGCTAGCGTCAAGCACAGATACGCAGTATTTT. This encodes CASSELASSTDTQYF.

Comments on this clonotype: With a far larger clone one base away, a read error is the likely cause. This chain connects TRBV28 to TRBJ2-7; D is unclear. The CDR3 is 13 residues long. Germline V gene sequence: CDR1 MDHEN, CDR2 SYDVKM. Trimming took off 6 bases at V and 4 bases at J, with 13 bases between the two ends. The CDR3 DNA is TGTGCCAGCAGGTTCGAGGCAGAATACGAGCAGTACTTC. Its protein product is CASRFEAEYEQYF.

This clonotype was observed at least ten times. The genes are TRBV7-2 and TRBJ1-4, with D unresolved. The V and J ends lost 2 bases and 7 bases respectively, with 14 bases between them. The length of the CDR3 is 15 residues. CDR1 is SGHTA, CDR2 FQGNSA, per germline. The CDR3, as DNA: TGTGCCAGCAGCTTACGGGGTCCGGGCGGTGAAAAACTGTTTTTT. Amino acid sequence: CASSLRGPGGEKLFF.

The rearrangement joins TRBV19 to TRBJ2-6, with TRBD1 as a possible D gene (5 bases). Germline V lookup: CDR1 LNHDA, CDR2 SQIVND (reference sequence). This CDR3 comprises 13 residues. V was clipped by 7 bases and J by 13 bases, with 17 bases between them. The CDR3 protein is CASKISGAKVLTF. For the CDR3, the DNA is TGTGCCAGTAAGATCTCTGGGGCAAAGGTCCTGACTTTC.

Ten or more counts support this clonotype. CDR3 sequence (DNA): TGCAGCGTTGAATTGACACGGAATGAAAAACTGTTTTTT. Amino acid sequence: CSVELTRNEKLFF. V gene TRBV29-1 combines with J gene TRBJ1-4; D unclear. The V end lost 2 bases, the J end lost 5 bases, and 9 bases lay between the germline ends. This CDR3 has 13 residues. Germline CDR1 is SQVTM and CDR2 is ANQGSEA.

This clonotype was found many times. The V call is TRBV3-1, the J call TRBJ2-1, with D possibly matching TRBD2 (6 bases). Germline V gene data show CDR1 as LGHDT and CDR2 as YNNKEL (reference sequence). Deletions cut 0 bases from V and 5 bases from J, with 8 bases between. The CDR3 runs 14 residues. Written as DNA, the CDR3 is TGTGCCAGCAGCCAAGATAGGGAGGACAATGAGCAGTTCTTC. This gives the protein CASSQDREDNEQFF.

This clonotype showed up many times. The gene calls are TRBV4-2 and TRBJ2-3, with D perhaps matching TRBD1 (5 bases). CDR1 is LGHNA and CDR2 is YNFKEQ in the germline V gene. The CDR3 loop spans 16 amino acids. V lost 0 bases to trimming and J lost 6 bases, with 16 bases between them. The CDR3 region is CASSQDVGRPHDTQYF. DNA of the CDR3: TGTGCCAGCAGCCAAGATGTGGGGCGGCCCCACGATACGCAGTATTTT.

About this clonotype: At one of its ends the junction is not consistent with the germline gene, which may arise from a read error. V is TRBV3-1 and J is TRBJ1-6; 7 bases map to TRBD1. CDR1 LGHDT and CDR2 YNNKEL come from the germline V gene (reference sequence). The CDR3 sequence is 14 residues long. The CDR3, as DNA: TGTGCCATCAGCCTCGGGACAGCGGATTCGCCCCTCCACTTT. Translation gives CAISLGTADSPLHF.

Many counts were recorded for this clonotype. This chain links TRBV2 with TRBJ1-3; no reliable D call. Germline CDR1 and CDR2: SNHLY and FYNNEI. This CDR3 has 15 residues. Trimming took 1 base from V and 1 from J, leaving 8 bases between them. The CDR3 here is CASSEDTSSGNTIYF. The CDR3 nucleotides read TGTGCCAGCAGTGAAGACACGTCGTCTGGAAACACCATATATTTT.

This clonotype has a count of ten or more. Being one base from a much bigger clone, this may be a read error. The rearrangement joins TRBV2 to TRBJ2-1; the D is unclear. Germline V gives CDR1 SNHLY, CDR2 FYNNEI. The CDR3 consists of 14 residues. Trimming removed 6 bases at V and 9 bases at J, with 18 bases between. The CDR3 region has the DNA TGTGCCAGCAGACTCGGACGCGACCGGACTGAGCAGTTCTTC. Protein: CASRLGRDRTEQFF.